These 11 T cell receptor beta chains were sequenced from one sample in a study of cytomegalovirus exposure and HLA in healthy donors. The PCR contained 60 Vbeta and 13 Jbeta primers. Method: immunoSEQ multiplex PCR; TCRdb's copy keeps in-frame clones and lacks some. The table lists more than 150,000 clones, about 80% of them singletons. Source material: PBMCs. Source of these receptors: a woman aged 50 to 60 in good health and CMV-seropositive.

This clone has just a few counts. The rearrangement links TRBV15 to TRBJ1-5, with 7 bases fitting TRBD1. V shed 5 bases, J shed 5 bases, and the junction held 6 bases outside the gene matches. This CDR3 contains 14 residues. The germline gives CDR1 LNHNV, CDR2 YYDKDF (reference sequence). CDR3 loop: CATSLDTGDQPQHF. The CDR3 DNA reads TGTGCCACCAGCCTAGACACAGGGGATCAGCCCCAGCATTTT.

The chain links TRBV2 to TRBJ2-5; 11 bases align to TRBD2. V shed 10 bases and J 5 bases; nucleotides not matched to a gene: 18. Per germline, CDR1 SNHLY and CDR2 FYNNEI. This CDR3 region has 17 residues. The chain's CDR3 is CATTPGLAVPEGETQYF. CDR3 sequence (DNA): TGTGCCACCACACCGGGACTAGCGGTCCCCGAGGGGGAGACCCAGTACTTC. Looking up the rest from reference TRBV2 and TRBJ2-5 gives the full variable domain: EPEVTQTPSHQVTQMGQEVILRCVPISNHLYFYWYRQILGQKVEFLVSFYNNEISEKSEIFDDQFSVERPDGSNFTLKIRSTKLEDSAMYFCATTPGLAVPEGETQYFGPGTRLLVL.

This clone was recorded once. V gene TRBV9 combines with J gene TRBJ1-1, with a tentative D call TRBD1 (5 bases). CDR1 and CDR2 (germline): SGDLS, YYNGEE. V lost 4 bases to trimming and J lost 1 base, with 11 bases between them. CDR3 length: 14 amino acids. The CDR3 sequence is CASSLYDRNTEAFF. Written as DNA, the CDR3 is TGTGCCAGCAGCCTCTACGACAGGAACACTGAAGCTTTCTTT. Filled out from reference TRBV9 and TRBJ1-1, the complete variable domain reads DSGVTQTPKHLITATGQRVTLRCSPRSGDLSVYWYQQSLDQGLQFLIQYYNGEERAKGNILERFSAQQFPDLHSELNLSSLELGDSALYFCASSLYDRNTEAFFGQGTRLTVV.

The chain combines TRBV19 with TRBJ2-2, with D unresolved. The CDR3 has 15 residues. Germline lookup yields CDR1 LNHDA and CDR2 SQIVND (reference sequence). Trimming pared 5 bases from V and 7 bases from J, leaving 17 bases between. Here the CDR3 reads CASSVGAAQLGELFF. In nucleotides, the CDR3 is TGTGCCAGTAGTGTCGGAGCAGCCCAACTCGGGGAGCTGTTTTTT.

The J gene is TRBJ2-1, the V gene TRBV29-1, with D possibly TRBD2 on 6 matching bases. V lost 3 bases and J lost 0, with 9 bases in between. Germline loops: CDR1 SQVTM, CDR2 ANQGSEA. CDR3 length: 14 residues. The CDR3 nucleotides read TGCAGCGTTGAGGAGGGAGCCTCCTACAATGAGCAGTTCTTC. Residues: CSVEEGASYNEQFF.

This clone was seen a handful of times. This chain uses TRBV15 with TRBJ1-4; D unclear. This CDR3 is built from 15 residues. Trimming pared 0 bases from V and 4 bases from J, leaving 9 bases between. Germline CDR1 LNHNV, CDR2 YYDKDF (reference sequence). The CDR3 sequence: CATSRDIQNNEKLFF. The CDR3 DNA is TGTGCCACCAGCAGAGATATACAGAATAATGAAAAACTGTTTTTT.

In its sample, this clone was seen once. V usage is TRBV6-1 and J usage is TRBJ1-3; the D gene is possibly TRBD1 (6 bases). This CDR3 has 13 residues. CDR1 and CDR2 (germline): MNHNS, SASEGT. V was shortened by 8 bases and J by 1 base, with 9 bases between the two germline ends. This CDR3 reads CASRTASGNTIYF. The CDR3 nucleotides are TGTGCCAGCCGGACAGCTTCTGGAAACACCATATATTTT.

The chain couples TRBV11-2 to TRBJ1-1, with D uncertain. V lost 4 bases and J 1 base, leaving 10 bases between the germline ends. In germline, CDR1 is SGHAT, CDR2 FQNNGV. The CDR3 is 14 amino acids. This CDR3 reads CASSSAPGNTEAFF. The CDR3 nucleotides read TGTGCCAGCAGCTCCGCCCCAGGGAACACTGAAGCTTTCTTT.

This clone appeared once. V usage is TRBV2 and J usage is TRBJ2-6, with D unresolved. The V and J ends lost 7 bases and 2 bases respectively, with 9 bases between them. Germline V gene data show CDR1 as SNHLY and CDR2 as FYNNEI. This CDR3 has 14 amino acids. CDR3 region: CASKPNPGANVLTF. CDR3 DNA: TGTGCCAGCAAGCCGAACCCTGGGGCCAACGTCCTGACTTTC.

This clone turned up a few times. The chain links TRBV28 to TRBJ2-1; D uncertain. Germline V lookup: CDR1 MDHEN, CDR2 SYDVKM. The CDR3 runs to 15 residues. V shed 2 bases and J shed 8 bases, with 16 bases lying between them. CDR3: CASSLPSLLRDEQFF. CDR3 DNA sequence: TGTGCCAGCAGTTTACCGTCCCTTCTCCGGGATGAGCAGTTCTTC.

The rearrangement links TRBV28 to TRBJ2-3, with D perhaps matching TRBD2 (6 bases). V lost 6 bases to trimming and J lost 0 bases, with 10 bases between them. This CDR3 is 14 amino acids long. Germline CDR1 MDHEN, CDR2 SYDVKM. In DNA form, the CDR3 reads TGTGCCAGCAGCTTTAGCGGAAGCACAGATACGCAGTATTTT. Its translation is CASSFSGSTDTQYF. Filled out from reference TRBV28 and TRBJ2-3, the complete variable domain reads DVKVTQSSRYLVKRTGEKVFLECVQDMDHENMFWYRQDPGLGLRLIYFSYDVKMKEKGDIPEGYSVSREKKERFSLILESASTNQTSMYLCASSFSGSTDTQYFGPGTRLTVL.